This T cell receptor (beta chain) was obtained from a study of control samples from healthy donors and cancer patients (dated by TCRdb to about 2020). Receptors were amplified or captured by the immunoSEQ multiplex PCR assay. Here the immuneACCESS table is served through TCRdb, limited to in-frame sequences with V and J called. Missing clones are a known gap in these copies; in checked studies unresolved V genes cover under half, and the rest lacks a known reason. This sample comprises more than 85,000 clones, roughly 85% of them detected only once. Roughly 13% of the sample belongs to the ten largest clones. Turning to this clone: Its antigen remains unidentified. No base qualities exist here, and no much larger clone lies one base off it.

Sequences SGHDN (CDR1) and FVKESK (CDR2) are obtained from the germline V gene. Trimming removed 1 base from V and 4 bases from J, leaving 10 bases between the germline ends. The CDR3 measures 14 amino acids from cysteine to phenylalanine. The entry retains the CDR3 DNA only, 42 bases that are in frame from base 1. Input material: blood. The source of this sequence is a woman aged 45-65 years in good health. The chain is made from TRBV14 and TRBJ2-5, with TRBD1 as a weak D call on 6 bases. Here is the DNA: TGTGCCAGCAGCCAAGCTGGGGGCCCAGAGACCCAGTACTTC. This codes for CASSQAGGPETQYF.